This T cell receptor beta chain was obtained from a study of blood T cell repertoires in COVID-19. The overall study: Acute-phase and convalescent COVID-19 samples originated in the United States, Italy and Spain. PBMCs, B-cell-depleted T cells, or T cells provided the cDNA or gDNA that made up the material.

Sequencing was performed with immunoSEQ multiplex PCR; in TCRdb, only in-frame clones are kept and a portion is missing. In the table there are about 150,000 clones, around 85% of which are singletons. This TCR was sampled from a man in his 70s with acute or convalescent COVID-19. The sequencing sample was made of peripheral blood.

The CDR3 region has the DNA TGTGCCAGCAGCTTAGAGGGACAGCTCGCCAAAGGGGGCTACACCTTC. Translation: CASSLEGQLAKGGYTF. This chain connects TRBV5-6 to TRBJ1-2, with 7 bases that match TRBD1. This CDR3 comprises 16 residues. Germline assignment: CDR1 SGHDT and CDR2 YYEEEE. The ends lost 2 bases at V and 8 bases at J; junction bases unmatched: 15.